Below, 3 T cell receptor beta chains from the same sample are listed, as sequenced in a study of multiple sclerosis patients with progressive multifocal leukoencephalopathy. Produced via immunoSEQ multiplex PCR; TCRdb's table is partial and in-frame only. The top ten hold roughly 1.6% of the sample, which has tens of thousands of clones, over 85% seen once. Time point defined: more than 5 months of natalizumab therapy. The source material was PBMCs, sampled from a patient treated with natalizumab. These receptors were obtained from a human donor with multiple sclerosis.

The chain couples TRBV7-2 to TRBJ2-5; 7 bases fit TRBD1. The V gene end was trimmed by 3 bases and the J gene end by 2 bases; junction bases not matched to a gene: 3. Germline-derived CDR1 and CDR2 are SGHTA and FQGNSA. The CDR3 sequence is 14 residues long. The CDR3 sequence is CASSLGRGQETQYF. In nucleotides, the CDR3 is TGTGCCAGCAGCTTGGGCAGGGGGCAAGAGACCCAGTACTTC. The variable domain in full, with the rest retrieved from reference TRBV7-2 and TRBJ2-5, is GAGVSQSPSNKVTEKGKDVELRCDPISGHTALYWYRQSLGQGLEFLIYFQGNSAPDKSGLPSDRFSAERTGGSVSTLTIQRTQQEDSAVYLCASSLGRGQETQYFGPGTRLLVL.

This chain connects TRBV18 to TRBJ1-4; D is undetermined. Germline V gene data show CDR1 as KGHSH and CDR2 as LQKENI. V was shortened by 4 bases and J by 3 bases, with 9 bases between the two germline ends. CDR3 size: 14 residues. The CDR3 DNA is TGTGCCAGCTCACTGGATGACCCTAATGAAAAACTGTTTTTT. Encoded protein: CASSLDDPNEKLFF.

This clone appeared a few times. This chain joins TRBV5-6 and TRBJ1-1; tentative D call: TRBD1 (6 bases). The V gene lost 0 bases and the J gene lost 4 bases, with 13 bases spanning the gap. This CDR3 has 15 amino acids. The V gene's germline CDR1 is SGHDT and CDR2 YYEEEE. CDR3 in amino acids: CASSLGRGGFTEAFF. CDR3 DNA sequence: TGTGCCAGCAGCTTGGGTAGAGGGGGATTCACTGAAGCTTTCTTT.